These 23 T cell receptor beta chains came from one sample sequenced in a study of identical twins (dated by TCRdb to the mid-2010s). The library was produced with 5' RACE. This sample was sequenced with an Illumina HiSeq 2000. TCRdb reprocessing: public reads trimmed at Q25 with fastp, clones called with MiXCR, in-frame beta chains kept. Here each entry gathers all rows of one CDR3 protein and keeps the most common genes and DNA. This sample has about 890,000 distinct CDR3 sequences in its table, and over 9% of those were observed once. Under 2% of the sample belongs to the ten largest clones. These records were also assigned to another study, of yellow fever vaccine responses in identical twins.

Sequenced: PBMCs. The receptors come from a woman aged 18 to 35 in good health.

This chain links TRBV20-1 with TRBJ2-2; 8 bases are shared with TRBD1. Germline V gene data show CDR1 as DFQATT and CDR2 as SNEGSKA (reference sequence). CDR3 length: 15 amino acids. J was trimmed by 5 bases and V by 1 base; bases with no gene match: 6. CDR3 sequence reads: CSARGGTGWTGELFF. The CDR3 coding sequence is TGCAGTGCTAGAGGGGGGACAGGATGGACCGGGGAGCTGTTTTTT.

This clonotype occurred a few times. This chain connects TRBV29-1 to TRBJ2-5; TRBD2 aligns across 10 bases. CDR3 length equals 14 residues. Losses at the gene ends were 5 bases for V and 1 base for J; bases not matched to a gene: 4. Germline assignment: CDR1 SQVTM and CDR2 ANQGSEA. The CDR3 bases are TGCAGCGTTAAACTAGCGGGGATCCAAGAGACCCAGTACTTC. Protein sequence: CSVKLAGIQETQYF.

CDR3 loop: CASSPASQALNTEAFF. CDR3 sequence (DNA): TGTGCCAGCTCACCCGCTTCGCAGGCTCTGAACACTGAAGCTTTCTTT. The V gene is TRBV18, the J gene TRBJ1-1; D not resolved. The germline V gene encodes CDR1 KGHSH and CDR2 LQKENI. V was cut by 3 bases and J by 0 bases, with 14 bases left in between. This CDR3 spans 16 amino acids.

This clonotype was picked up one time. The rearrangement links TRBV7-2 to TRBJ2-4; unclear D gene. The germline CDR1 and CDR2 sequences are SGHTA and FQGNSA. The germline V and J ends were trimmed by 5 bases and 7 bases, with 21 bases remaining between them. This CDR3 has 16 residues. CDR3: CASSPPGRYLSNIQYF. CDR3 sequence (DNA): TGTGCCAGCAGCCCCCCCGGGCGCTACCTCTCGAACATTCAGTACTTC.

The chain is built from TRBV20-1 and TRBJ1-1; 9 bases are shared with TRBD1. Trimming at V came to 5 bases and at J to 2 bases, leaving 6 bases not matched to a gene. The CDR3 totals 14 residues. Germline lookup yields CDR1 DFQATT and CDR2 SNEGSKA (reference sequence). CDR3 sequence (DNA): TGCAGTGCTGACACAGGGGGCGAAAACACTGAAGCTTTCTTT. Translating it yields CSADTGGENTEAFF.

The gene calls are TRBV12-3 or TRBV12-4 and TRBJ2-2; the D gene is possibly TRBD2 (5 bases). Trimming removed 3 bases at V and 3 bases at J, with 11 bases between. CDR3 length equals 15 residues. The CDR3 loop is CASSLIVGDTGELFF. The CDR3 DNA follows: TGTGCCAGCAGTTTGATTGTCGGGGACACCGGGGAGCTGTTTTTT.

The chain links TRBV20-1 to TRBJ2-7, with D possibly being TRBD1 (5 bases). Germline lookup yields CDR1 DFQATT and CDR2 SNEGSKA (reference sequence). The CDR3 is 15 amino acids. V shed 3 bases and J shed 4 bases, with 19 bases lying between them. As DNA, the CDR3 is TGCAGTGCTAGTGATCCCCTCCAGGGTGGTTACGAGCAGTACTTC. Amino acids: CSASDPLQGGYEQYF.

This clonotype was picked up a small number of times. The chain has TRBV13 and TRBJ2-1, with D uncertain. The CDR3 is made up of 12 amino acids. The germline V gene has CDR1 PRHDT and CDR2 FYEKMQ (reference sequence). V gave up 5 bases and J gave up 9 bases, with 11 bases separating them. CDR3 in amino acids: CASSLTRIEQFF. The CDR3 DNA reads as TGTGCCAGCAGCCTGACTCGTATTGAGCAGTTCTTC.

This clonotype was seen more than once but under ten times. CDR3 sequence reads: CASRPDGSYGYTF. The CDR3 DNA sequence: TGTGCCAGTAGACCCGACGGGTCCTATGGCTACACCTTC. V and J are TRBV19 and TRBJ1-2; D is uncertain. Germline CDR1 and CDR2: LNHDA and SQIVND (reference sequence). V lost 6 bases and J lost 4, with 12 bases in between. This CDR3 is built from 13 residues.

V gene TRBV9 combines with J gene TRBJ2-3, with 7 bases identical to TRBD2. The junction had 5 bases not matched to a gene; V was cut back by 0 bases and J by 1 base. Per germline, CDR1 SGDLS and CDR2 YYNGEE. The CDR3 totals 16 residues. The CDR3 nucleotides read TGTGCCAGCAGCGTAGATCGGGGACTACGCACAGATACGCAGTATTTT. Translation: CASSVDRGLRTDTQYF.

The chain links TRBV9 to TRBJ2-2; TRBD1 agrees at 11 bases. The CDR3 loop spans 19 amino acids. Germline V CDR1 and CDR2: SGDLS, YYNGEE. J lost 0 bases, V lost 3 bases, and 10 bases had no gene match. The CDR3 loop reads CASSERRTGGWANTGELFF. For the CDR3, the DNA is TGTGCCAGCAGCGAAAGACGGACAGGGGGCTGGGCGAACACCGGGGAGCTGTTTTTT.

J is TRBJ1-6 and V is TRBV24-1, with no clear D. V was cut by 9 bases and J by 10 bases, with 15 bases left in between. Looked up from germline, CDR1 is KGHDR and CDR2 is SFDVKD. The CDR3 consists of 13 residues. The CDR3 loop reads CATQRVHGSPLHF. The CDR3 coding sequence is TGTGCCACCCAGAGGGTTCATGGCTCACCCCTCCACTTT.

This chain connects TRBV3-1 to TRBJ2-7; D perhaps matches TRBD1 (5 bases). Trimming cost V 4 bases and J 2 bases, with 15 bases left between them. The CDR3 is 15 residues long. The V gene's germline CDR1 is LGHDT and CDR2 YNNKEL (reference sequence). The CDR3: CASSLDLRATYEQYF. The CDR3 nucleotides are TGTGCCAGCAGCCTAGACCTCAGGGCTACCTACGAGCAGTACTTC.

This chain links TRBV5-1 with TRBJ2-7; D perhaps matches TRBD1 (6 bases). Trimming removed 6 bases at V and 7 bases at J, with 23 bases between. Germline loops: CDR1 SGHRS, CDR2 YFSETQ. This CDR3 region has 15 residues. The CDR3 here is CASNELQGKSGEQYV. DNA for the CDR3: TGCGCCAGCAATGAACTACAGGGCAAGTCGGGGGAGCAGTACGTC.

This chain links TRBV10-3 with TRBJ2-3; no firm D call. The J call is doubtful: the DNA matches TRBJ1-5 better. The CDR3 sequence is 18 residues long. Germline CDR1 ENHRY, CDR2 SYGVKD. CDR3 region: CAIRVGLAQNTGTDTQHF. DNA of the CDR3: TGTGCCATCAGAGTAGGACTAGCGCAGAACACTGGCACAGATACGCAGCATTTT.

V gene TRBV3-1 combines with J gene TRBJ2-7, with D perhaps matching TRBD1 (5 bases). The length of the CDR3 is 15 residues. Germline CDR1 is LGHDT and CDR2 is YNNKEL (reference sequence). Between the trimmed V and J ends, which lost 0 bases and 3 bases, there was a span of 12 bases. The CDR3 DNA reads TGTGCCAGCAGCCAAGAGGGCAGGGTGAACTACGAGCAGTACTTC. It yields the protein CASSQEGRVNYEQYF.

The chain carries TRBV7-8 and TRBJ2-5; 10 nucleotides align to TRBD2. CDR3 size: 17 residues. J gave up 1 base and V 6 bases, and 11 bases lay outside the gene matches. Germline V gene data show CDR1 as SGHVS and CDR2 as FQNEAQ. The CDR3 here is CASRTRWLAGAQETQYF. Written as DNA, the CDR3 is TGTGCCAGCAGGACCCGCTGGCTAGCGGGGGCCCAAGAGACCCAGTACTTC.

This clonotype was seen more than once but under ten times. This sequence joins TRBV11-1 and TRBJ2-5, with D possibly being TRBD2 (5 bases). V lost 2 bases and J lost 5, with 15 bases in between. This CDR3 has 15 amino acids. Germline V gene sequence: CDR1 SGHAT, CDR2 FQDESV (reference sequence). CDR3 sequence: CASSLSTIGLETQYF. In DNA, the CDR3 is TGTGCCAGCAGCTTATCCACTATAGGACTGGAGACCCAGTACTTC.

The rearrangement joins TRBV18 to TRBJ2-1, with D possibly matching TRBD2 (5 bases). Between the trimmed V and J ends, which lost 2 bases and 0 bases, there was a span of 17 bases. This CDR3 spans 18 amino acids. Germline CDR1 KGHSH, CDR2 LQKENI. The CDR3 sequence: CASSPAILAESSYNEQFF. As DNA, the CDR3 is TGTGCCAGCTCACCAGCGATCCTAGCTGAGAGCTCCTACAATGAGCAGTTCTTC.

V gene TRBV27 combines with J gene TRBJ2-1, with a possible D match to TRBD1 (5 bases). The CDR3 length is 15 residues. Between the trimmed V and J ends, which lost 5 bases and 7 bases, there was a span of 18 bases. The germline V gene has CDR1 MNHEY and CDR2 SMNVEV (reference sequence). CDR3 protein: CASSPHYPQGNEQFF. CDR3 bases: TGTGCCAGCAGTCCCCATTACCCCCAGGGAAATGAGCAGTTCTTC.

The chain is built from TRBV2 and TRBJ2-1; 9 nucleotides agree with TRBD2. V shed 4 bases and J 6 bases; nucleotides not matched to a gene: 7. The CDR3 spans 15 residues. Germline V gene sequence: CDR1 SNHLY, CDR2 FYNNEI. This CDR3 reads CASSALREGRNEQFF. In DNA form, the CDR3 reads TGTGCCAGCAGTGCGTTGCGGGAGGGCCGCAATGAGCAGTTCTTC.

This sequence joins TRBV9 and TRBJ2-3, with a weak D call TRBD1 (6 bases). The CDR3 is 17 amino acids. Germline CDR1 and CDR2: SGDLS and YYNGEE. V was cut by 0 bases and J by 2 bases, with 16 bases left in between. This chain's CDR3 is CASSVDPLRGSTDTQYF. CDR3 sequence (DNA): TGTGCCAGCAGCGTAGACCCATTAAGGGGGTCCACAGATACGCAGTATTTT.

This clonotype was detected a few times. This chain connects TRBV11-2 to TRBJ2-5; 9 bases align to TRBD2. Looked up from germline, CDR1 is SGHAT and CDR2 is FQNNGV. The CDR3 extends over 16 amino acids. Losses at the gene ends were 5 bases for V and 2 bases for J; bases not matched to a gene: 9. Here the CDR3 reads CASSPRRGGLQETQYF. The CDR3 nucleotides are TGTGCCAGCAGCCCTCGGCGGGGGGGCCTGCAAGAGACCCAGTACTTC.